This T cell receptor beta chain was recorded in a study of T-cell memory formation after mild COVID-19. Constant-segment-primed 5'RACE gave TCR alpha and TCR beta cDNA libraries with sample barcodes and UMIs. One entry per CDR3 protein, called by TCRdb with MiXCR from the 5' RACE reads. The sample lists about 340,000 distinct CDR3 sequences, around a fifth seen once, with approximately 22% in the top ten. This clonotype was sampled from a man between 18 and 29 years old who had mild COVID-19 (a few samples of this study predate the infection). Cell type and time point are not known. Sequenced input: PBMCs or a T cell subset sorted from them (not recorded which).

The CDR3 reads CASSDRGPMNTEAFF. The DNA for the CDR3 is TGTGCCAGCAGCGACAGGGGACCAATGAACACTGAAGCTTTCTTT. This chain links TRBV7-8 with TRBJ1-1; 8 bases are shared with TRBD1. The V gene end was trimmed by 5 bases and the J gene end by 0 bases; junction bases not matched to a gene: 5. The germline gives CDR1 SGHVS, CDR2 FQNEAQ. The CDR3 is 15 residues long.